The 22 T cell receptor beta chains below all came from one sample that was sequenced in a study of kidney transplant recipient with SARS-CoV-2 infection. TCRdb re-analysed the reads in MiXCR, keeping a single row per CDR3 protein. The table records about 250,000 distinct CDR3 sequences, more than 25% of them present only once. Sequenced here: a blood sample, sampled at baseline and on day 111 from a kidney transplant recipient. The receptor source for this set is a male patient younger than 45 who had COVID-19 and was a kidney transplant recipient. Among the T cells, some may be from the graft donor.

In its sample, this clonotype was seen many times. The genes are TRBV7-6 and TRBJ1-2; unclear D gene. This CDR3 is 17 amino acids long. Germline V gene data show CDR1 as SGHVS and CDR2 as FNYEAQ. V was shortened by 5 bases and J by 4 bases, with 23 bases between the two germline ends. In DNA form, the CDR3 reads TGTGCCAGCAGCGGTATTGCTGAATCTCGAAAGACCTATGGCTACACCTTC. It codes for CASSGIAESRKTYGYTF.

With regard to this clonotype: This sequence may be a read error, since a much larger clone differs from it by one base. The chain recombines TRBV10-3 with TRBJ2-1; 9 bases match TRBD2. The CDR3 is 17 residues long. Germline CDR1 ENHRY, CDR2 SYGVKD. The CDR3 loop is CATSESMASGDNNEQFF. The DNA for the CDR3 is TGTGCCACCAGTGAGTCTATGGCTAGCGGGGATAACAATGAGCAGTTCTTC.

The chain recombines TRBV5-8 with TRBJ1-2; no reliable D call. V was shortened by 10 bases and J by 4 bases, with 26 bases between the two germline ends. The length of the CDR3 is 16 residues. Germline lookup yields CDR1 SGHTS and CDR2 YDEGEE. CDR3 residues: CAGLVDHPRKTYGYTF. The CDR3 DNA reads TGTGCCGGCCTCGTTGATCATCCACGAAAGACCTATGGCTACACCTTC.

This clonotype was detected many times. This chain links TRBV6-5 with TRBJ1-2; D is uncertain. Germline loops: CDR1 MNHEY, CDR2 SVGAGI. V lost 4 bases, J lost 4 bases, and 22 bases lay in between. This CDR3 is 17 amino acids long. CDR3 region: CASSWFLECRKTYGYTF. CDR3 sequence (DNA): TGTGCCAGCAGTTGGTTTTTGGAATGTAGAAAGACCTATGGCTACACCTTC.

At least ten counts were recorded for this clonotype. The CDR3 reads CASTTGTVQYF. CDR3 coding DNA: TGTGCCAGCACAACCGGGACTGTGCAGTACTTC. This chain connects TRBV28 to TRBJ2-7; perhaps TRBD2 as D (6 bases). V was shortened by 7 bases and J by 9 bases, with 13 bases between the two germline ends. Germline V lookup: CDR1 MDHEN, CDR2 SYDVKM. CDR3 length: 11 amino acids.

This clonotype was seen only a few times. CDR3 sequence reads: CASSQGIQYNEQFF. Here the CDR3 DNA reads TGTGCCAGCAGTCAGGGGATTCAGTACAATGAGCAGTTCTTC. The chain links TRBV4-2 to TRBJ2-1; D might be TRBD1 (6 bases). The CDR3 is made up of 14 amino acids. The V gene lost 6 bases and the J gene lost 4 bases, with 13 bases spanning the gap. Germline V gene lookup returns CDR1 LGHNA and CDR2 YNFKEQ.

Turning to this clonotype: A much more abundant neighbour one base away suggests this may be a read error. J is TRBJ2-5 and V is TRBV20-1, with D possibly called TRBD1 or TRBD2 (6 bases each). The germline V gene has CDR1 DFQATT and CDR2 SNEGSKA (reference sequence). CDR3 length equals 16 residues. CDR3 protein: CGARGATLEAGETQYF. CDR3 nucleotides: TGCGGTGCTAGGGGGGCGACGTTGGAGGCCGGGGAGACCCAGTACTTC.

This clonotype was recorded many times. The V call is TRBV27, the J call TRBJ2-5; 9 nucleotides agree with TRBD2. With V trimmed by 4 bases and J by 4 bases, 13 bases remained unmatched. CDR1 is MNHEY, CDR2 SMNVEV, per germline (reference sequence). The CDR3 runs 17 residues. In DNA, the CDR3 is TGTGCCAGCAGTTCCGCCCGCGGGAGGGCCGAAGTAGAGACCCAGTACTTC. Encoded protein: CASSSARGRAEVETQYF.

This clonotype has more than one count but fewer than ten. The chain uses TRBV9 and TRBJ1-6, with D unresolved. The CDR3 contains 12 residues. The germline gives CDR1 SGDLS, CDR2 YYNGEE. Trimming stripped 3 bases from V and 6 bases from J, with 4 bases between. DNA for the CDR3: TGTGCCAGCAGCGGACTTAATTCACCCCTCCACTTT. Its translation: CASSGLNSPLHF.

This clonotype has ten or more counts. The chain combines TRBV5-1 with TRBJ2-2; TRBD1 agrees at 8 bases. The junction had 16 bases not matched to a gene; V was cut back by 5 bases and J by 4 bases. The CDR3 extends over 18 amino acids. Per the germline V gene, CDR1 is SGHRS and CDR2 is YFSETQ. The CDR3 DNA reads as TGCGCCAGCAGGGATAACGCCGGGACAGGAGACGTCACCGGGGAGCTGTTTTTT. Translated: CASRDNAGTGDVTGELFF.

This clonotype showed up just a few times. V gene TRBV5-4 combines with J gene TRBJ2-1; 13 bases match TRBD2. This CDR3 has 16 amino acids. The germline V gene has CDR1 SGHNT and CDR2 YYREEE (reference sequence). Germline trimming cut 4 bases from V and 7 bases from J; bases unmatched to any gene: 8. CDR3 bases: TGTGCCAGCAGCCAGGGACTAGCGGGGACCCTAAATGAGCAGTTCTTC. The encoded protein is CASSQGLAGTLNEQFF.

A word on this clonotype: A much bigger clone sits one base away, suggesting this may be a read error. The chain uses TRBV6-4 and TRBJ2-2; 8 nucleotides agree with TRBD1. Germline V gene lookup returns CDR1 MRHNA and CDR2 SNTAGT. The CDR3 runs to 14 residues. CDR3 loop: CTSSEGQDTGELFF. The CDR3 coding sequence is TGTACCAGCAGTGAGGGACAGGACACCGGGGAGCTGTTTTTT.

The sample holds a few counts of this clonotype. A much larger clone differs by one base, so this may be a read error. The V and J genes are TRBV8-2 and TRBJ2-6. TRBV8-2 is a pseudogene. CDR3 length: 17 residues. The CDR3, as DNA: TGTGGCAGCAAACCAAGGATAACACAAGGTCGGGCCAACATCCTGACTTTC. Protein sequence: CGSKPRITQGRANILTF.

In its sample, this clonotype was seen many times. The V gene is TRBV6-2 or TRBV6-3, the J gene TRBJ2-1; 10 positions match TRBD2. Per the germline V gene, CDR1 is MNHEY and CDR2 is SVGEGT. CDR3 length: 17 amino acids. The ends lost 2 bases at V and 0 bases at J; junction bases unmatched: 4. As DNA, the CDR3 is TGTGCCAGCAGTTACCGGCCTAGCGGGAGCTCCTACAATGAGCAGTTCTTC. It specifies CASSYRPSGSSYNEQFF.

Concerning this clonotype: A read error is likely here: a far larger clone is one base away. V is TRBV6-4 and J is TRBJ2-4; tentatively, D is TRBD2 (6 bases). The end of the DNA is better explained by TRBJ2-1, so the J call may be wrong. The CDR3 totals 16 residues. CDR1 and CDR2 (germline): MRHNA, SNTAGT. The CDR3 spells CASSDSGSGACNEQFF. CDR3 nucleotides: TGTGCCAGCAGTGACTCGGGTAGCGGCGCCTGCAATGAGCAGTTCTTC.

This clonotype was recorded many times. The genes are TRBV23-1 and TRBJ2-7, with D tentatively TRBD1 (5 bases). TRBV23-1 is filed as an ORF, its function uncertain. Trimming removed 4 bases from V and 4 bases from J, with 11 bases in between. The CDR3 runs to 13 residues. CDR3 nucleotide sequence: TGCGCCAGCAGTCTAACTCCAGGGTACGAGCAGTACTTC. Translating it yields CASSLTPGYEQYF.

A few counts support this clonotype. The chain joins TRBV29-1 to TRBJ2-3; D unresolved. V lost 2 bases and J 0 bases, leaving 9 bases between the germline ends. The CDR3 runs 14 residues. Germline CDR1 and CDR2: SQVTM and ANQGSEA. The CDR3 spells CSVETRTSTDTQYF. The CDR3 coding sequence is TGCAGCGTTGAAACGAGAACTAGCACAGATACGCAGTATTTT.

This clonotype came up many times. This chain joins TRBV6-6 and TRBJ1-2, with unresolved D. Germline-derived CDR1 and CDR2 are MNHNY and SVGAGI (reference sequence). With 5 bases removed from V and 4 bases from J, the gap between germline ends came to 23 bases. The CDR3 contains 17 residues. The CDR3 DNA reads as TGTGCCAGCAGTGTAGGAAGAGGTGGGAGAAAGACCTATGGCTACACCTTC. Amino acids: CASSVGRGGRKTYGYTF.

This clonotype was seen many times. The V gene is TRBV12-3 or TRBV12-4, the J gene TRBJ1-2; D unresolved. The V gene lost 5 bases and the J gene lost 4 bases, with 23 bases spanning the gap. The CDR3 extends over 17 amino acids. The CDR3 region has the DNA TGTGCCAGCAGTAAAGGCGGCACAGCAGGAAAGACCTATGGCTACACCTTC. It codes for CASSKGGTAGKTYGYTF.

In this sample, this clonotype turned up many times. The chain combines TRBV4-3 with TRBJ1-6; 9 positions agree with TRBD1. This CDR3 has 17 amino acids. After removal of 2 bases from V and 3 bases from J, the junction contained 5 bases not matched to a gene. Germline loops: CDR1 LGHNA, CDR2 YSLEER. The CDR3 reads CASSQKTGGYYNSPLHF. Written as DNA, the CDR3 is TGCGCCAGCAGCCAAAAGACAGGGGGGTACTATAATTCACCCCTCCACTTT.

This clonotype was detected ten times or more. The chain carries TRBV3-1 and TRBJ1-1; D is ambiguous. The CDR3 is 17 residues long. CDR1 is LGHDT and CDR2 is YNNKEL in the germline V gene (reference sequence). The germline V and J ends were trimmed by 5 bases and 4 bases, with 23 bases remaining between them. CDR3 nucleotide sequence: TGTGCCAGCAGCGAACGATCTCCCATTTCAATTCGCACTGAAGCTTTCTTT. Its translation is CASSERSPISIRTEAFF.

To note about this clonotype: A much larger clone lies a single base off, so this may be a read error. The chain is built from TRBV7-2 and TRBJ1-1, with 7 bases aligning to TRBD1. Per germline, CDR1 SGHTA and CDR2 FQGNSA. This CDR3 comprises 14 residues. The CDR3 nucleotides read TGTGTCAGCAGCTTACAGGGGTTCGGCACTGAAGCTTTCTTT. It specifies CVSSLQGFGTEAFF.